Listed below are T cell receptor beta chains from one sample, sequenced in a study of T cell responses to AZD1222 COVID-19 vaccine. The repertoire was sequenced with immunoSEQ multiplex PCR; TCRdb's copy has only in-frame clones and lacks some. The sample has 120,000 or so clones, approximately 90% seen once; the top ten hold about 7.1%. This specimen consisted of peripheral blood, obtained 28 days after the second AZD1222 dose. These receptors came from an adult who received the AZD1222 COVID-19 vaccine. CDR3s include the opening cysteine and the closing phenylalanine or tryptophan. A D gene is named only where the DNA matches it firmly. The size field is filled for only some rows; it gives once, few, many or a size class.

cdr3_length: 17; j_call: TRBJ2-1; v_call: TRBV6-2/TRBV6-3; clone_size: NA; d_call: NA; cdr3_nt: TGTGCCAGCAGTTCCCATCTAGCTTTACTAAGCTACAATGAGCAGTTCTTC; cdr3_aa: CASSSHLALLSYNEQFF
cdr3_length: 13; j_call: TRBJ1-1; v_call: TRBV5-4; clone_size: NA; d_call: NA; cdr3_nt: TGTGCCAGCAGCTTGCTAGGCACAGGGCAAGCTTTCTTT; cdr3_aa: CASSLLGTGQAFF
cdr3_length: 12; j_call: TRBJ1-4; v_call: TRBV3-1/TRBV3-2; clone_size: NA; d_call: NA; cdr3_nt: TGTGCCAGCAGCCAAGGGGGTCTTGGACTGTTTTTT; cdr3_aa: CASSQGGLGLFF
cdr3_length: 14; j_call: TRBJ2-1; v_call: TRBV18; clone_size: NA; d_call: NA; cdr3_nt: TGTGCCAGCTCTCTCTCCATGGGGTGGAATGAGCAGTTCTTC; cdr3_aa: CASSLSMGWNEQFF
cdr3_length: 13; j_call: TRBJ1-1; v_call: TRBV5-1; clone_size: once; d_call: NA; cdr3_nt: TGCGCCAGCGGTATAAGAGGCGACACTGAAGCTTTCTTT; cdr3_aa: CASGIRGDTEAFF
cdr3_length: 13; j_call: TRBJ2-5; v_call: TRBV7-3; clone_size: NA; d_call: NA; cdr3_nt: TGTGCCAGCAGCTTAAGACAGCTTGAGACCCAGTACTTC; cdr3_aa: CASSLRQLETQYF
cdr3_length: 16; j_call: TRBJ1-3; v_call: TRBV5-1; clone_size: NA; d_call: NA; cdr3_nt: TGCGCCAGCAGCGCGGAACCCACAAGCTCTGGAAACACCATATATTTT; cdr3_aa: CASSAEPTSSGNTIYF
cdr3_length: 16; j_call: TRBJ1-3; v_call: TRBV6-5; clone_size: few; d_call: TRBD1; cdr3_nt: TGTGCCAGCAGTTACCGACAGGGCTATACAGGAAACACCATATATTTT; cdr3_aa: CASSYRQGYTGNTIYF
cdr3_length: 16; j_call: TRBJ1-3; v_call: TRBV6-5; clone_size: NA; d_call: NA; cdr3_nt: TGTGCCAGCAGTTACCCTGACAGCAGCTCTGGAAACACCATATATTTT; cdr3_aa: CASSYPDSSSGNTIYF
cdr3_length: 15; j_call: TRBJ1-5; v_call: TRBV7-2; clone_size: NA; d_call: NA; cdr3_nt: TGTGCCAGCAGCTTAGAGAACAGGGTGGGGCAGCCCCAGCATTTT; cdr3_aa: CASSLENRVGQPQHF
cdr3_length: 13; j_call: TRBJ1-2; v_call: TRBV6-5; clone_size: NA; d_call: NA; cdr3_nt: TGTGCCAGCGGCCCCTCGCCGAACTATGGCTACACCTTC; cdr3_aa: CASGPSPNYGYTF
cdr3_length: 16; j_call: TRBJ1-5; v_call: TRBV19; clone_size: NA; d_call: NA; cdr3_nt: TGTGCCAGTAGCAGTAGACAGTATTATAGCAATCAGCCCCAGCATTTT; cdr3_aa: CASSSRQYYSNQPQHF
cdr3_length: 15; j_call: TRBJ2-7; v_call: TRBV5-1; clone_size: once; d_call: TRBD2; cdr3_nt: TGCGCCAGCAGCTTGGTAGCTAGCGGTTCCTACGAGCAGTACTTC; cdr3_aa: CASSLVASGSYEQYF
cdr3_length: 18; j_call: TRBJ1-5; v_call: TRBV21-1; clone_size: NA; d_call: NA; cdr3_nt: TGTGCCAGCCCCAATTGGGGAACAGGATTTTATAGCAATCAGCCCCAGCATTTT; cdr3_aa: CASPNWGTGFYSNQPQHF
cdr3_length: 14; j_call: TRBJ2-7; v_call: TRBV6-2/TRBV6-3; clone_size: NA; d_call: TRBD1; cdr3_nt: TGTGCCAGCAGTTGGACAGGGGGAATATACGAGCAGTACTTC; cdr3_aa: CASSWTGGIYEQYF
cdr3_length: 15; j_call: TRBJ1-5; v_call: TRBV30; clone_size: once; d_call: NA; cdr3_nt: TGTGCCTGGAGTGTAGGGGCAGTCATTGGGCAGCCCCAGCATTTT; cdr3_aa: CAWSVGAVIGQPQHF
cdr3_length: 13; j_call: TRBJ2-7; v_call: TRBV7-9; clone_size: NA; d_call: NA; cdr3_nt: TGTGCCAGCAGCTTCCCGTCTGGGTACGAGCAGTACTTC; cdr3_aa: CASSFPSGYEQYF
cdr3_length: 15; j_call: TRBJ1-4; v_call: TRBV9; clone_size: NA; d_call: NA; cdr3_nt: TGTGCCAGCAGCTTCGAGTTGGGAAGTAATGAAAAACTGTTTTTT; cdr3_aa: CASSFELGSNEKLFF
cdr3_length: 17; j_call: TRBJ2-7; v_call: TRBV11-2; clone_size: NA; d_call: TRBD1; cdr3_nt: TGTGCCAGCAGTTTGGGGACAGGAGGGCCCCCCTCCTACGAGCAGTACTTC; cdr3_aa: CASSLGTGGPPSYEQYF
cdr3_length: 14; j_call: TRBJ2-7; v_call: TRBV19; clone_size: NA; d_call: TRBD2; cdr3_nt: TGTGCCAGCGCGGGAGGAAACGTTCCCTACGAGCAGTACTTC; cdr3_aa: CASAGGNVPYEQYF
cdr3_length: 17; j_call: TRBJ2-6; v_call: TRBV7-2; clone_size: NA; d_call: NA; cdr3_nt: TGTGCCAGCAGCCTGACACGAATTTCCTCTGGGGCCAACGTCCTGACTTTC; cdr3_aa: CASSLTRISSGANVLTF
cdr3_length: 16; j_call: TRBJ2-5; v_call: TRBV7-2; clone_size: NA; d_call: TRBD2; cdr3_nt: TGTGCCAGCCGGCCCAGCGGGAGGGCCGGGAGAGAGACCCAGTACTTC; cdr3_aa: CASRPSGRAGRETQYF
cdr3_length: 17; j_call: TRBJ1-5; v_call: TRBV19; clone_size: NA; d_call: NA; cdr3_nt: TGTGCCAGTAGTATGGAGGCGTGGGGTAACGACAATCAGCCCCAGCATTTT; cdr3_aa: CASSMEAWGNDNQPQHF
cdr3_length: 15; j_call: TRBJ1-6; v_call: TRBV19; clone_size: NA; d_call: TRBD1; cdr3_nt: TGTGCCAGTAGGGCACTGACAGGGGGCAATTCACCCCTCCACTTT; cdr3_aa: CASRALTGGNSPLHF
cdr3_length: 15; j_call: TRBJ2-5; v_call: TRBV2; clone_size: NA; d_call: NA; cdr3_nt: TGTGCCAGCAGTGAAGGATGGGGGGCGGGAAAGACCCAGTACTTC; cdr3_aa: CASSEGWGAGKTQYF
cdr3_length: 14; j_call: TRBJ1-2; v_call: TRBV29-1; clone_size: NA; d_call: NA; cdr3_nt: TGCAGCGTTGCAGGACAGTCGCTTAACTATGGCTACACCTTC; cdr3_aa: CSVAGQSLNYGYTF
cdr3_length: 15; j_call: TRBJ2-1; v_call: TRBV11-3; clone_size: NA; d_call: NA; cdr3_nt: TGTGCCAGCAGCTATGGTAGAAGGGGCAGGAATGAGCAGTTCTTC; cdr3_aa: CASSYGRRGRNEQFF
cdr3_length: 13; j_call: TRBJ2-5; v_call: TRBV5-8; clone_size: NA; d_call: NA; cdr3_nt: TGTGCCAGCAGCCGGACAAACCAAGAGACCCAGTACTTC; cdr3_aa: CASSRTNQETQYF
cdr3_length: 19; j_call: TRBJ2-7; v_call: TRBV7-8; clone_size: NA; d_call: TRBD2; cdr3_nt: TGTGCCAGCAGCTTTCCCCACAGGACTAGCGGCTCTAGCTCCTACGAGCAGTACTTC; cdr3_aa: CASSFPHRTSGSSSYEQYF
cdr3_length: 16; j_call: TRBJ1-1; v_call: TRBV18; clone_size: NA; d_call: TRBD1; cdr3_nt: TGTGCCAGCTCACCTTCGACAGGGGGGCGGAGCACTGAAGCTTTCTTT; cdr3_aa: CASSPSTGGRSTEAFF
cdr3_length: 15; j_call: TRBJ1-3; v_call: TRBV9; clone_size: NA; d_call: NA; cdr3_nt: TGTGCCAGCAGCGTGTCAGACCTCTCTGGAAACACCATATATTTT; cdr3_aa: CASSVSDLSGNTIYF
cdr3_length: 16; j_call: TRBJ2-5; v_call: TRBV24-1; clone_size: NA; d_call: NA; cdr3_nt: TGTGCCACCAGTGATTCCGGACAGGACTACCGTGAGACCCAGTACTTC; cdr3_aa: CATSDSGQDYRETQYF
cdr3_length: 15; j_call: TRBJ2-2; v_call: TRBV14; clone_size: once; d_call: TRBD1; cdr3_nt: TGTGCCAGCAGCCGGAGACAGGGGGCGATCGGGGAGCTGTTTTTT; cdr3_aa: CASSRRQGAIGELFF
cdr3_length: 14; j_call: TRBJ2-3; v_call: TRBV27; clone_size: NA; d_call: NA; cdr3_nt: TGTGCCAGCAGTTTAAGTACCCTATCGGATACGCAGTATTTT; cdr3_aa: CASSLSTLSDTQYF
cdr3_length: 18; j_call: TRBJ2-2; v_call: TRBV5-1; clone_size: NA; d_call: TRBD2; cdr3_nt: TGCGCCAGCAGCTGGCTTGGGCCGGGACTAGCCGTCACCGGGGAGCTGTTTTTT; cdr3_aa: CASSWLGPGLAVTGELFF
cdr3_length: 15; j_call: TRBJ2-7; v_call: TRBV6-5; clone_size: NA; d_call: TRBD2; cdr3_nt: TGTGCCAGCAGTTACCAGCGGGGGGTCTCCTACGAGCAGTACTTC; cdr3_aa: CASSYQRGVSYEQYF
cdr3_length: 16; j_call: TRBJ1-6; v_call: TRBV21-1; clone_size: NA; d_call: NA; cdr3_nt: TGTGCCAGCAGTTCGACGAGGAAGGGGGCTAATTCACCCCTCCACTTT; cdr3_aa: CASSSTRKGANSPLHF
cdr3_length: 16; j_call: TRBJ2-3; v_call: TRBV11-3; clone_size: once; d_call: NA; cdr3_nt: TGTGCCAGCAGCTTAGTCTCCGGGGGCCGGACAGATACGCAGTATTTT; cdr3_aa: CASSLVSGGRTDTQYF
cdr3_length: 15; j_call: TRBJ2-1; v_call: TRBV29-1; clone_size: NA; d_call: TRBD1; cdr3_nt: TGCAGCGCTCTGGCCCGGGACAGGGCCTACAATGAGCAGTTCTTC; cdr3_aa: CSALARDRAYNEQFF
cdr3_length: 15; j_call: TRBJ2-3; v_call: TRBV28; clone_size: NA; d_call: TRBD2; cdr3_nt: TGTGCCAGCAGTACACTAGCGGGAGCGGTAGATACGCAGTATTTT; cdr3_aa: CASSTLAGAVDTQYF
cdr3_length: 17; j_call: TRBJ1-5; v_call: TRBV19; clone_size: NA; d_call: NA; cdr3_nt: TGTGCCAGTAAAGAAGAGCGGGTAAGGCGTAGCAATCAGCCCCAGCATTTT; cdr3_aa: CASKEERVRRSNQPQHF
cdr3_length: 15; j_call: TRBJ2-5; v_call: TRBV7-6; clone_size: NA; d_call: TRBD1; cdr3_nt: TGTGCCAGCAGCGGGGCGACAGGGGGCGGAGAGACCCAGTACTTC; cdr3_aa: CASSGATGGGETQYF